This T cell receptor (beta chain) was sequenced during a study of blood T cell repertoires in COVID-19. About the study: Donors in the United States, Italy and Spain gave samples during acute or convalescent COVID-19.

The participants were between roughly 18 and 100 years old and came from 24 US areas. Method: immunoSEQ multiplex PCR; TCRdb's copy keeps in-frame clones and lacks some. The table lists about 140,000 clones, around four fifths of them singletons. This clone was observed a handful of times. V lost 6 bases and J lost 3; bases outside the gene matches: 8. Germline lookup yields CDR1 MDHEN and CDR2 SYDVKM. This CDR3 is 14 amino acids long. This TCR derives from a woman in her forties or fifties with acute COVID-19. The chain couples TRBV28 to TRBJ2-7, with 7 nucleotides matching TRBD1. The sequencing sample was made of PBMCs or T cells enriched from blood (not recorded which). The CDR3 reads CASSVGQGVYEQYF. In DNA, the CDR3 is TGTGCCAGCAGCGTGGGGCAGGGGGTCTACGAGCAGTACTTC.